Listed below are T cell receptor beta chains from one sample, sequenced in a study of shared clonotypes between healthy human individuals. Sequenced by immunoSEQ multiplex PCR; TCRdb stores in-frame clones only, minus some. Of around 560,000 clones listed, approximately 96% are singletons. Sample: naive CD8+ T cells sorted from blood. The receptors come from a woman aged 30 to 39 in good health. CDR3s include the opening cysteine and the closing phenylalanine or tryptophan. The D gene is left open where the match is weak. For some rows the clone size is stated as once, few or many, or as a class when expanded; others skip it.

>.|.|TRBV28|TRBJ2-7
CASSTGIRRSSYEQYF
TGTGCCAGCAGTACGGGGATTCGGAGGAGCTCCTACGAGCAGTACTTC
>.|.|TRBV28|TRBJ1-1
CASSLWAGLNTEAFF
TGTGCCAGCAGTTTATGGGCAGGGTTGAACACTGAAGCTTTCTTT
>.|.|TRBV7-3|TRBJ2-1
CASSIQGNEQFF
TGTGCCAGCAGCATTCAGGGAAATGAGCAGTTCTTC
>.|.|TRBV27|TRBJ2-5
CASSLRDSRETQYF
TGTGCCAGCAGTCTCAGGGACTCTCGAGAGACCCAGTACTTC
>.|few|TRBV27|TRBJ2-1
CASSFGNEQFF
TGTGCCAGCAGTTTCGGCAATGAGCAGTTCTTC
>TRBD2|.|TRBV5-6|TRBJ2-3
CASSGTSFSSTDTQYF
TGTGCCAGCTCCGGGACTAGCTTCTCTAGCACAGATACGCAGTATTTT
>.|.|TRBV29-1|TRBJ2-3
CSVEDGEPPGTDTQYF
TGCAGCGTTGAAGATGGGGAGCCCCCAGGCACAGATACGCAGTATTTT
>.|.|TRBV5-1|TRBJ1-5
CASSLSGTDSNQPQHF
TGCGCCAGCAGCCTGAGTGGGACGGATAGCAATCAGCCCCAGCATTTT
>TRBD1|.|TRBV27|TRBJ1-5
CASSLWQGVNQPQHF
TGTGCCAGCAGTTTATGGCAGGGGGTCAATCAGCCCCAGCATTTT
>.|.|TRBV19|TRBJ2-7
CASSPFLGSSYEQYF
TGTGCCAGTAGTCCCTTTCTCGGGAGCTCCTACGAGCAGTACTTC
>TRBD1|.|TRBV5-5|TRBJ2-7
CASSQEGPVQGALSYEQYF
TGTGCCAGCAGCCAAGAAGGGCCCGTACAGGGGGCCCTTTCCTACGAGCAGTACTTC
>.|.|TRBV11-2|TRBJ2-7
CASSFERTTGYEQYF
TGTGCCAGCAGCTTTGAGCGGACCACCGGGTACGAGCAGTACTTC
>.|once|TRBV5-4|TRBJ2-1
CASSFSGPSYNEQFF
TGTGCCAGCAGCTTTTCGGGACCCTCCTACAATGAGCAGTTCTTC
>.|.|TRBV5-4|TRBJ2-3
CASSSASDTQYF
TGTGCCAGCAGCTCGGCTAGCGACACGCAGTATTTT
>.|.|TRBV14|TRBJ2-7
CASSLPGNTYEQYF
TGTGCCAGCAGCCTTCCCGGGAACACCTACGAGCAGTACTTC
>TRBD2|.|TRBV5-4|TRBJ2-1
CASSLALAGLTYNEQFF
TGTGCCAGCAGCTTGGCCCTAGCGGGATTAACTTACAATGAGCAGTTCTTC